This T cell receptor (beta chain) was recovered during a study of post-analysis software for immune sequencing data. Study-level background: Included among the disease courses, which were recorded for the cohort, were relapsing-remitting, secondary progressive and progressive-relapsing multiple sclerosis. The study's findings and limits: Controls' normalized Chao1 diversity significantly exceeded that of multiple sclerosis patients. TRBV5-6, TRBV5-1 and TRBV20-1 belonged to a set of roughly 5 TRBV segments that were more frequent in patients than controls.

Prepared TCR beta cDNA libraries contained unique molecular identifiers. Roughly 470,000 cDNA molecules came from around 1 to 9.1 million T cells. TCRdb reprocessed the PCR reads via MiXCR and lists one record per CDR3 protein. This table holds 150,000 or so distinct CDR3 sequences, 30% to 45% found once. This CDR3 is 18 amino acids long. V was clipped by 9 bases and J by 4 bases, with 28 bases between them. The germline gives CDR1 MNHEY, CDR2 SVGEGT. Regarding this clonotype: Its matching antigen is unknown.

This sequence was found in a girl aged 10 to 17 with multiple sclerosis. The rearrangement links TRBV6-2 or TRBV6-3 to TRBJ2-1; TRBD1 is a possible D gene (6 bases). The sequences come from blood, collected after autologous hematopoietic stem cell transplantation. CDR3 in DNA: TGTGCCAGAGCCCGAACAGGGAATGTCAGAATCGGATACAATGAGCAGTTCTTC. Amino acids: CARARTGNVRIGYNEQFF.